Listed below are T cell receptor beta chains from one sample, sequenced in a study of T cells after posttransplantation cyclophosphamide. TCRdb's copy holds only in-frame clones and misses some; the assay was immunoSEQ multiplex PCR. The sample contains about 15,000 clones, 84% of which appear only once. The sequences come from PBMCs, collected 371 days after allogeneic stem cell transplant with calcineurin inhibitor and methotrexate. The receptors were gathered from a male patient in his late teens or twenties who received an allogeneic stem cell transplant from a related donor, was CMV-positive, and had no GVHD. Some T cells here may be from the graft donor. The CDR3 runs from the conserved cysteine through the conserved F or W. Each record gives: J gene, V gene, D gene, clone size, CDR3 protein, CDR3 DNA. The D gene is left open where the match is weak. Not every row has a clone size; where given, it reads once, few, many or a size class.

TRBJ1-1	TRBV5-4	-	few	CASSQGVGRHAFF	TGTGCCAGCAGCCAAGGAGTGGGGAGACATGCTTTCTTT
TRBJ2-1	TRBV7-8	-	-	CASSLTLGRRSEQFF	TGTGCCAGCAGCTTAACCCTTGGACGGAGGAGTGAGCAGTTCTTC
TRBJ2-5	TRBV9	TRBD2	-	CASSVGLAVQETQYF	TGTGCCAGCAGCGTAGGACTAGCGGTACAAGAGACCCAGTACTTC
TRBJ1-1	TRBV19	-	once	CASSIPWTVGGAFF	TGTGCCAGTAGTATCCCGTGGACAGTTGGAGGAGCTTTCTTT
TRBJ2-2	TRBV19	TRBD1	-	CASRRLQGRTGELFF	TGTGCCAGTAGACGGCTACAGGGGAGAACCGGGGAGCTGTTTTTT
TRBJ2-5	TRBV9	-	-	CASSVAPDLQETQYF	TGTGCCAGCAGCGTAGCCCCGGACTTACAAGAGACCCAGTACTTC
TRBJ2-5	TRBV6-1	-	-	CASGAYQETQYF	TGTGCCAGCGGGGCATATCAAGAGACCCAGTACTTC
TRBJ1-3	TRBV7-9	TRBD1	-	CASSFSGQARNTIYF	TGTGCCAGCAGCTTTAGTGGACAGGCGAGAAACACCATATATTTT
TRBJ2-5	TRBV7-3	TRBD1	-	CASSPSGQGTQYF	TGTGCCAGCAGCCCGTCTGGACAGGGGACCCAGTACTTC
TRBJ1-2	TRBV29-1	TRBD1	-	CRDSQGARGYTF	TGCAGGGACTCACAGGGGGCGAGAGGCTACACCTTC
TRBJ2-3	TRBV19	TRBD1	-	CASSPRTGGADTQYF	TGTGCCAGTAGTCCCAGGACAGGGGGCGCAGATACGCAGTATTTT
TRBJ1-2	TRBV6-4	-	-	CASRTDSASYGYTF	TGTGCCAGCAGAACGGACAGTGCGAGCTATGGCTACACCTTC
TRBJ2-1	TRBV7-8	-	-	CASSSTRTRPRKGAYNEQFF	TGTGCCAGCAGCTCTACTCGGACTCGACCGAGGAAGGGTGCCTACAATGAGCAGTTCTTC
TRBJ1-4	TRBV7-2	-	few	CASSLASGLNEKLFF	TGTGCCAGCAGCTTAGCGTCCGGGTTGAATGAAAAACTGTTTTTT
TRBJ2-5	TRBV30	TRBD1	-	CAWRDGDRGETQYF	TGTGCCTGGAGGGACGGGGACAGGGGTGAGACCCAGTACTTC
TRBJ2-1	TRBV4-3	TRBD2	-	CASSLLPGLAVSLYNEQFF	TGCGCCAGCAGCCTTCTGCCGGGACTAGCGGTTTCTTTATACAATGAGCAGTTCTTC
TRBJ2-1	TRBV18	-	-	CASSPRAGSYNEQFF	TGTGCCAGCTCACCACGGGCAGGGTCCTACAATGAGCAGTTCTTC
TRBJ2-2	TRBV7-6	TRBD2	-	CASSLAPGGGTGELFF	TGTGCCAGCAGCTTAGCCCCGGGAGGCGGCACCGGGGAGCTGTTTTTT
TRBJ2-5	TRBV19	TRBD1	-	CASSMSRGLQETQYF	TGTGCCAGTAGTATGAGCAGGGGGCTGCAAGAGACCCAGTACTTC
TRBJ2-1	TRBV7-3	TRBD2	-	CASSSAGAESSEQFF	TGTGCCAGCAGCTCAGCGGGAGCGGAATCTAGTGAGCAGTTCTTC
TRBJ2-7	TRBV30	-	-	CAWSEQGRLYF	TGTGCCTGGTCTGAACAGGGGAGGTTGTACTTC
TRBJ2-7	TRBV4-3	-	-	CASSQEEGAGHYEQYF	TGCGCCAGCAGCCAAGAGGAAGGAGCGGGACACTACGAGCAGTACTTC
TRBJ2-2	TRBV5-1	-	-	CASSFGGELFF	TGCGCCAGCAGCTTCGGCGGGGAGCTGTTTTTT
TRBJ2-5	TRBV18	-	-	CASSPVRQETQYF	TGTGCCAGCTCACCAGTTCGGCAAGAGACCCAGTACTTC
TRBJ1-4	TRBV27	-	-	CASSLWGKGHEKLFF	TGTGCCAGCAGTTTATGGGGCAAGGGGCATGAAAAACTGTTTTTT
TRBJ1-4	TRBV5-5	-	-	CASSNRVGRAREKLFF	TGTGCCAGCAGCAATCGAGTAGGGCGGGCTCGAGAAAAACTGTTTTTT
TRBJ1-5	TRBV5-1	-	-	CASSPGGMEPQHF	TGCGCCAGCAGCCCGGGCGGGATGGAGCCCCAGCATTTT
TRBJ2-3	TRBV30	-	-	CAWRQTTDTQYF	TGTGCCTGGAGGCAGACAACAGATACGCAGTATTTT
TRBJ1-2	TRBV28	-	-	CASSLAGEGDYGYTF	TGTGCCAGCAGTCTCGCAGGGGAGGGGGACTATGGCTACACCTTC
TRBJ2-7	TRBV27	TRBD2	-	CASSQTSGRVGGYEQYF	TGTGCCAGCAGTCAGACTAGCGGGAGAGTGGGAGGCTACGAGCAGTACTTC
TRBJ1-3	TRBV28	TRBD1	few	CASSPKTGLGNTIYF	TGTGCCAGCAGTCCCAAGACAGGGTTAGGAAACACCATATATTTT
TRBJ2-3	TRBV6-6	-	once	CASSYVAGKVDTQYF	TGTGCCAGCAGTTACGTCGCGGGAAAGGTAGATACGCAGTATTTT
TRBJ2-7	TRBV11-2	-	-	CASSGKWGRSYEQYF	TGTGCCAGCAGCGGGAAATGGGGCCGTTCCTACGAGCAGTACTTC
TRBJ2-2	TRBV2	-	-	CASSEELGGLTGELFF	TGTGCCAGCAGTGAAGAGCTGGGGGGATTAACCGGGGAGCTGTTTTTT
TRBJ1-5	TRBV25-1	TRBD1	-	CASRGQGLNQPQHF	TGTGCCAGCAGGGGACAGGGCCTCAATCAGCCCCAGCATTTT
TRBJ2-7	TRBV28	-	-	CASSWPIREYEQYF	TGTGCCAGCAGTTGGCCAATCAGGGAATACGAGCAGTACTTC
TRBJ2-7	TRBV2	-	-	CASRRERSSYEQYF	TGTGCCAGCAGACGGGAGCGTAGTTCCTACGAGCAGTACTTC
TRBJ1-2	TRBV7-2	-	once	CASSLDVGEVSDFYGYTF	TGTGCCAGCAGCTTAGACGTAGGAGAAGTCTCAGACTTCTATGGCTACACCTTC
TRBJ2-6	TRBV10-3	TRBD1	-	CAIRSDRAPLANVLTF	TGTGCCATCAGGTCGGACAGGGCGCCTCTGGCCAACGTCCTGACTTTC
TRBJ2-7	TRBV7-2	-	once	CASSFQGLGEQYF	TGTGCCAGCAGCTTCCAGGGATTGGGCGAGCAGTACTTC
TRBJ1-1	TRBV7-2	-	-	CASSQPGRGGAEAFF	TGTGCCAGCAGCCAACCCGGTCGGGGGGGGGCTGAAGCTTTCTTT
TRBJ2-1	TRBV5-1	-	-	CASRGESGLYSEQFF	TGCGCCAGCAGGGGAGAAAGCGGCTTGTACAGTGAGCAGTTCTTC
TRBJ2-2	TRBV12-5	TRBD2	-	CASGPSSGSNTGELFF	TGTGCTAGTGGCCCTTCTAGCGGGAGTAACACCGGGGAGCTGTTTTTT
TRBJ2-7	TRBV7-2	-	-	CASSLESGQNYEQYF	TGTGCCAGCAGCTTAGAGTCAGGACAGAACTACGAGCAGTACTTC
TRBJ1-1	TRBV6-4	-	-	CASKVERGTEAFF	TGTGCCAGCAAGGTGGAAAGGGGCACTGAAGCTTTCTTT
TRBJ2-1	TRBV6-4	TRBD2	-	CASSDSGSSSEQFF	TGTGCCAGCAGTGACAGCGGGAGCTCCAGTGAGCAGTTCTTC
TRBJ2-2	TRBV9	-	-	CASSLPRDKANTGELFF	TGTGCCAGCAGCTTACCCCGGGACAAAGCGAACACCGGGGAGCTGTTTTTT
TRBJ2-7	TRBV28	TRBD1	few	CASKTGWYEQYF	TGTGCCAGCAAGACAGGGTGGTACGAGCAGTACTTC
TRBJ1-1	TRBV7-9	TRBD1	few	CASSGTANTEAFF	TGTGCCAGCAGCGGGACAGCGAACACTGAAGCTTTCTTT
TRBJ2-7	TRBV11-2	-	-	CASSLEAGLPYEQYF	TGTGCCAGCAGCTTAGAGGCGGGACTTCCCTACGAGCAGTACTTC